The 21 T cell receptor beta chains below all came from one sample that was sequenced in a study of blood T cells in healthy people across ages. The second PCR ran about 6 to 12 cycles with a sample-barcoded 5' primer and J-beta primers. TCRdb reprocessed the 5' RACE reads with MiXCR, giving one entry per CDR3 protein. The data show 710,000 or so distinct CDR3 sequences, 20% to 25% seen once. The sequenced sample consisted of blood. The receptors originated from a man in his sixties or seventies in good health.

The sample holds many counts of this clonotype. The chain recombines TRBV20-1 with TRBJ2-7; D may be TRBD2 (6 bases). Trimming pared 0 bases from V and 3 bases from J, leaving 15 bases between. CDR3 size: 15 residues. Germline values: CDR1 DFQATT, CDR2 SNEGSKA (reference sequence). CDR3: CSARDVRGQLYEQYF. The CDR3 bases are TGCAGTGCTAGAGATGTGCGGGGCCAACTCTACGAGCAGTACTTC.

The J gene is TRBJ2-1, the V gene TRBV20-1, with a weak D call TRBD1 (5 bases). The V gene lost 7 bases and the J gene lost 4 bases, with 14 bases spanning the gap. Germline assignment: CDR1 DFQATT and CDR2 SNEGSKA (reference sequence). The CDR3 contains 13 residues. CDR3 DNA sequence: TGCAGTGTGAGACAGCAATCTTACAATGAGCAGTTCTTC. This translates into CSVRQQSYNEQFF.

This chain joins TRBV29-1 and TRBJ2-1; 7 nucleotides line up with TRBD2. This CDR3 region has 13 residues. Germline CDR1 is SQVTM and CDR2 is ANQGSEA. Trimming took 7 bases from V and 5 from J; bases not matched to a gene: 8. The CDR3 is CSARTSFNNEQFF. The CDR3 DNA reads TGCAGCGCAAGGACTAGTTTCAACAATGAGCAGTTCTTC.

The chain has TRBV3-1 and TRBJ2-4, with 8 bases that match TRBD1. The germline V gene has CDR1 LGHDT and CDR2 YNNKEL (reference sequence). This CDR3 has 16 amino acids. The J segment lost 6 bases and the V segment lost 4 bases, leaving 11 bases of the junction unmatched. CDR3 DNA: TGTGCCAGCAGCCCCTACGGACAGGGAGGAGGAAACATTCAGTACTTC. It translates to CASSPYGQGGGNIQYF. Variable domain in full (rest from reference TRBV3-1 and TRBJ2-4): DTAVSQTPKYLVTQMGNDKSIKCEQNLGHDTMYWYKQDSKKFLKIMFSYNNKELIINETVPNRFSPKSPDKAHLNLHINSLELGDSAVYFCASSPYGQGGGNIQYFGAGTRLSVL.

The rearrangement links TRBV7-2 to TRBJ2-1; D may match TRBD1 or TRBD2 (5 bases each). Trimming took 1 base from V and 0 from J, leaving 13 bases between them. The CDR3 loop spans 17 amino acids. Per germline, CDR1 SGHTA and CDR2 FQGNSA. The CDR3 reads CASSLVGGTSSYNEQFF. In DNA, the CDR3 is TGTGCCAGCAGCTTAGTTGGGGGAACGAGCTCCTACAATGAGCAGTTCTTC.

This chain links TRBV27 with TRBJ1-2; weak D call: TRBD1 (5 bases). CDR3 length: 16 residues. V lost 0 bases and J 0 bases, leaving 11 bases between the germline ends. Germline assignment: CDR1 MNHEY and CDR2 SMNVEV (reference sequence). DNA of the CDR3: TGTGCCAGCAGTTTATCGAACCAGGGCCCTAACTATGGCTACACCTTC. It translates to CASSLSNQGPNYGYTF.

This sequence joins TRBV7-9 and TRBJ1-1; no definite D call. This CDR3 is built from 12 residues. Looked up from germline, CDR1 is SEHNR and CDR2 is FQNEAQ (reference sequence). The germline V and J ends were trimmed by 6 bases and 3 bases, with 8 bases remaining between them. The chain's CDR3 is CASRIGDTEAFF. The CDR3 coding sequence is TGTGCCAGCAGGATTGGGGACACTGAAGCTTTCTTT. The full variable domain, rest sourced from reference TRBV7-9 and TRBJ1-1, is DTGVSQNPRHKITKRGQNVTFRCDPISEHNRLYWYRQTLGQGPEFLTYFQNEAQLEKSRLLSDRFSAERPKGSFSTLEIQRTEQGDSAMYLCASRIGDTEAFFGQGTRLTVV.

Only a few counts were recorded for this clonotype. A junction boundary mismatches the germline segment, possibly from a read error. V gene TRBV9 combines with J gene TRBJ1-2; possibly TRBD1 for D (5 bases). This CDR3 has 10 amino acids. Germline CDR1 SGDLS, CDR2 YYNGEE. As DNA, the CDR3 is TGTGCCAGCAGCCCGCAGGGTAATCCCTTC. Protein product: CASSPQGNPF.

The rearrangement links TRBV6-5 to TRBJ1-1; D is possibly TRBD1 (5 bases). V lost 6 bases and J 1 base, leaving 15 bases between the germline ends. The V gene's germline CDR1 is MNHEY and CDR2 SVGAGI. The CDR3 extends over 15 amino acids. The CDR3 sequence is CASRHDRPANTEAFF. CDR3 in DNA: TGTGCCAGCAGGCACGACAGACCCGCGAACACTGAAGCTTTCTTT.

The genes are TRBV12-3 or TRBV12-4 and TRBJ2-3; TRBD1 aligns across 12 bases. J gave up 15 bases and V 5 bases, and 15 bases lay outside the gene matches. This CDR3 has 15 residues. DNA for the CDR3: TGTGCCAGCAGTCCTGGGACAGGGGGCACAGATACGGAATATTTT. Protein sequence: CASSPGTGGTDTEYF.

The chain couples TRBV12-3 or TRBV12-4 to TRBJ1-2; the D is unclear. Between the trimmed V and J ends, which lost 4 bases and 6 bases, there was a span of 12 bases. This CDR3 is 13 amino acids long. The CDR3 DNA follows: TGTGCCAGCAGTTCGACCGCAGGCCATGGCTACACCTTC. Amino acids: CASSSTAGHGYTF.

The chain uses TRBV29-1 and TRBJ2-7; 7 positions agree with TRBD1. This CDR3 has 13 amino acids. Losses at the gene ends were 4 bases for V and 5 bases for J; bases not matched to a gene: 8. Germline CDR1 SQVTM, CDR2 ANQGSEA. CDR3 residues: CSVAGTASDEQYF. The CDR3 DNA follows: TGCAGCGTTGCCGGGACAGCGAGCGACGAGCAGTACTTC.

V is TRBV24-1 and J is TRBJ2-3, with D maybe TRBD2 (6 bases). Germline V gene sequence: CDR1 KGHDR, CDR2 SFDVKD. CDR3 length: 15 amino acids. V was shortened by 7 bases and J by 4 bases, with 17 bases between the two germline ends. CDR3 protein: CATSGGPPRADTQYF. CDR3 coding DNA: TGTGCCACCAGCGGGGGACCCCCAAGAGCAGATACGCAGTATTTT.

There are a few counts of this clonotype. The J gene is TRBJ1-5, the V gene TRBV12-3 or TRBV12-4; no reliable D call. Deletions cut 5 bases from V and 0 bases from J, with 8 bases between. CDR3 length: 14 residues. CDR3 amino acids: CASSARVSNQPQHF. CDR3 nucleotides: TGTGCCAGCAGTGCCAGAGTTAGCAATCAGCCCCAGCATTTT.

The chain recombines TRBV7-2 with TRBJ2-2; TRBD2 aligns across 7 bases. Germline lookup yields CDR1 SGHTA and CDR2 FQGNSA. This CDR3 region has 17 residues. V was clipped by 4 bases and J by 4 bases; unmatched bases: 12. CDR3: CASSSFIAGRGTGELFF. The CDR3 nucleotides are TGTGCCAGCAGCTCGTTTATTGCGGGGAGGGGCACCGGGGAGCTGTTTTTT.

The V and J genes are TRBV2 and TRBJ2-3; the match to TRBD2 covers 9 bases. The CDR3 is 15 residues long. V gave up 7 bases and J gave up 3 bases; unmatched junction bases: 8. Germline V gives CDR1 SNHLY, CDR2 FYNNEI. This chain's CDR3 is CASTRLSGSTDTQYF. The CDR3 DNA is TGTGCCAGCACCAGACTTAGCGGGAGTACAGATACGCAGTATTTT.

The rearrangement links TRBV7-3 to TRBJ2-1; 12 bases are a match to TRBD2. Germline V gives CDR1 SGHTA, CDR2 FQGTGA. CDR3 size: 19 residues. The V gene end was trimmed by 0 bases and the J gene end by 5 bases; junction bases not matched to a gene: 11. For the CDR3, the DNA is TGTGCCAGCAGCTTAACCGCTAGCGGGAGGGCCGCGTTCAACAATGAGCAGTTCTTC. It encodes CASSLTASGRAAFNNEQFF.

The rearrangement links TRBV20-1 to TRBJ2-1; 7 bases fit TRBD1. The better agreement between TRBJ2-7 and the DNA end casts doubt on the J call. This CDR3 comprises 16 residues. The germline V gene has CDR1 DFQATT and CDR2 SNEGSKA (reference sequence). The CDR3: CSASPSMGDSSYEQYF. DNA for the CDR3: TGCAGTGCTAGCCCCTCCATGGGGGACAGCTCCTACGAGCAGTACTTC.

The chain's CDR3 is CASKFTEIATNEKLFF. The CDR3 coding sequence is TGTGCCAGTAAATTCACGGAGATAGCAACTAATGAAAAACTGTTTTTT. The chain uses TRBV19 and TRBJ1-4; no reliable D call. This CDR3 spans 16 amino acids. Germline V gene lookup returns CDR1 LNHDA and CDR2 SQIVND (reference sequence). Trimming removed 7 bases at V and 0 bases at J, with 15 bases between.

The rearrangement joins TRBV4-3 to TRBJ2-1, with D possibly being TRBD2 (5 bases). Germline V gene lookup returns CDR1 LGHNA and CDR2 YSLEER. CDR3 size: 13 residues. Trimming removed 1 base from V and 5 bases from J, with 6 bases in between. The CDR3 coding sequence is TGCGCCAGCAGCCAAGCGGGGAACAATGAGCAGTTCTTC. Translation: CASSQAGNNEQFF.

This clonotype was seen a handful of times. This rearrangement joins TRBV3-1 to TRBJ2-7; D may be TRBD2 (6 bases). V shed 1 base and J shed 2 bases, with 9 bases lying between them. The germline V gene has CDR1 LGHDT and CDR2 YNNKEL (reference sequence). This CDR3 contains 14 residues. CDR3 in DNA: TGTGCCAGCAGCCAAGGGACTAACACCTACGAGCAGTACTTC. Its translation is CASSQGTNTYEQYF.